Listed below are T cell receptor beta chains from one sample, sequenced in a study of blood T cell repertoires in COVID-19. Some clones are missing from TCRdb's copy, which holds only in-frame ones; the method was immunoSEQ multiplex PCR. The sample has fewer than 250,000 clones, 83% seen once. The specimen sequenced was PBMCs or T cells enriched from blood (not recorded which). The receptors were gathered from a woman between 40 and 55 years old who had been exposed to COVID-19. Each CDR3 is given with its conserved first and last residue. The order of the fields is CDR3 DNA, CDR3 protein, D gene, clone size, J gene, V gene. The D gene is left open where the match is weak. Expanded clones are given a class, and other clones once, few, many or no size at all.

DNA: TGTGCCAGCAGCTTGCCCTTAGCGGGGGTCACAGATACGCAGTATTTT
CDR3: CASSLPLAGVTDTQYF
D: TRBD2
size: -
J: TRBJ2-3
V: TRBV5-6

DNA: TGTGCCAGCAGCCTAGGGACAGACACTGAAGCTTTCTTT
CDR3: CASSLGTDTEAFF
D: TRBD1
size: -
J: TRBJ1-1
V: TRBV7-2

DNA: TGTGCCAGCACCTTCGGGGGGCAGCCCCAGCATTTT
CDR3: CASTFGGQPQHF
D: -
size: -
J: TRBJ1-5
V: TRBV28

DNA: TGTGCCAGCAGCTTCGGATCAGGTTCCAACTATGGCTACACCTTC
CDR3: CASSFGSGSNYGYTF
D: -
size: once
J: TRBJ1-2
V: TRBV7-9

DNA: TGTGCCAGCACCGACGGGGCTAGCGGGACAGATACGCAGTATTTT
CDR3: CASTDGASGTDTQYF
D: TRBD2
size: -
J: TRBJ2-3
V: TRBV6-5

DNA: TGTGCCAGCAGTTTACTGAAAACGGGGAACTATGGCTACACCTTC
CDR3: CASSLLKTGNYGYTF
D: -
size: -
J: TRBJ1-2
V: TRBV28

DNA: TGTGCCAGCAGCCAAGATCCAGGGGCCGGGCAGCCCCAGCATTTT
CDR3: CASSQDPGAGQPQHF
D: -
size: many
J: TRBJ1-5
V: TRBV4-2

DNA: TGTGCCAGCGGGCGGGGGTCCGGGAGCACAGATACGCAGTATTTT
CDR3: CASGRGSGSTDTQYF
D: TRBD2
size: -
J: TRBJ2-3
V: TRBV7-9

DNA: TGCAGTGCTAGTTTGGCAGGGGTGGGCGAGCAGTACTTC
CDR3: CSASLAGVGEQYF
D: -
size: -
J: TRBJ2-7
V: TRBV20-1

DNA: TGTGCCAGCAGCGTAGTTGGGTCCGAGGTAGAGACCCAGTACTTC
CDR3: CASSVVGSEVETQYF
D: -
size: -
J: TRBJ2-5
V: TRBV9

DNA: TGCGCCAGCAGCCAAGCGACTCCTAACTATGGCTACACCTTC
CDR3: CASSQATPNYGYTF
D: -
size: -
J: TRBJ1-2
V: TRBV4-3

DNA: TGTGCCAGCAGCACGCCGACTAGCGGGGGGCCTTACTACGAGCAGTACTTC
CDR3: CASSTPTSGGPYYEQYF
D: TRBD2
size: -
J: TRBJ2-7
V: TRBV5-4

DNA: TGTGCCAGCAGCTTGACAGGGGGCAAAAATTCACCCCTCCACTTT
CDR3: CASSLTGGKNSPLHF
D: TRBD1
size: -
J: TRBJ1-6
V: TRBV7-3

DNA: TGTGCCAGCAGCCAAAACCCTAGACTAGCGGGGGAGACCCAGTACTTC
CDR3: CASSQNPRLAGETQYF
D: TRBD2
size: -
J: TRBJ2-5
V: TRBV3-1/TRBV3-2

DNA: TGTGCCAGCAGCTCGGGACAGGGGGACATTCAGTACTTC
CDR3: CASSSGQGDIQYF
D: TRBD1
size: -
J: TRBJ2-4
V: TRBV7-3

DNA: TGTGCCAGCCGTCAGGGTTCAACTAATGAAAAACTGTTTTTT
CDR3: CASRQGSTNEKLFF
D: -
size: -
J: TRBJ1-4
V: TRBV2

DNA: TGTGCCACCAGCAGAGGACTGGAGGAGACCCAGTACTTC
CDR3: CATSRGLEETQYF
D: -
size: -
J: TRBJ2-5
V: TRBV15

DNA: TGTGCCAGCTCACAACCGGGACAGGTGACGGATACGCAGTATTTT
CDR3: CASSQPGQVTDTQYF
D: TRBD1
size: few
J: TRBJ2-3
V: TRBV18

DNA: TGTGCCAGCAGCCCAACTGGGACTAGCACAGATACGCAGTATTTT
CDR3: CASSPTGTSTDTQYF
D: -
size: -
J: TRBJ2-3
V: TRBV7-3

DNA: TGTGCCACTACGGGGGGGGACGCGAACACCGGGGAGCTGTTTTTT
CDR3: CATTGGDANTGELFF
D: TRBD2
size: -
J: TRBJ2-2
V: TRBV28

DNA: TGTGCCAGCAGCCCAAGGACATTCCCGCCCGAGCAGTACTTC
CDR3: CASSPRTFPPEQYF
D: -
size: -
J: TRBJ2-7
V: TRBV7-2

DNA: TGTGCCAGCAGCCTCGACAGGTTATCTAATTCACCCCTCCACTTT
CDR3: CASSLDRLSNSPLHF
D: -
size: -
J: TRBJ1-6
V: TRBV5-6

DNA: TGTGCCAGCATCACAGGACAAGTTAACTATGGCTACACCTTC
CDR3: CASITGQVNYGYTF
D: -
size: -
J: TRBJ1-2
V: TRBV2

DNA: TGTGCCAGCAGCTTCGACGGGACAGTTAATGAAAAACTGTTTTTT
CDR3: CASSFDGTVNEKLFF
D: TRBD1
size: -
J: TRBJ1-4
V: TRBV5-4

DNA: TGTGCCAGCAACCCGGGACAGGGTTCCTTCAGGGGGAACACTGAAGCTTTCTTT
CDR3: CASNPGQGSFRGNTEAFF
D: TRBD1
size: few
J: TRBJ1-1
V: TRBV7-2

DNA: TGTGCCAGCAGCCCCGGACAGGCCTTGAACACTGAAGCTTTCTTT
CDR3: CASSPGQALNTEAFF
D: TRBD1
size: -
J: TRBJ1-1
V: TRBV7-8

DNA: TGTGCCAGCAGCCAAGATCCGCTAGCGGGGGGTTTCCAAGAGACCCAGTACTTC
CDR3: CASSQDPLAGGFQETQYF
D: TRBD2
size: -
J: TRBJ2-5
V: TRBV3-1/TRBV3-2

DNA: TGCGCCAGCAGCCAGTCCTCGTCACCCCTCCACTTT
CDR3: CASSQSSSPLHF
D: -
size: -
J: TRBJ1-6
V: TRBV4-3

DNA: TGTGCCAGCAGCCAAGTTCAGGGTGGGACTGAAGCTTTCTTT
CDR3: CASSQVQGGTEAFF
D: -
size: -
J: TRBJ1-1
V: TRBV3-1/TRBV3-2

DNA: TGTGCCAGCAGCTTAGTATTCGGCCAGCGGGGGGCCGCCGGGGAGCTGTTTTTT
CDR3: CASSLVFGQRGAAGELFF
D: TRBD2
size: -
J: TRBJ2-2
V: TRBV7-9

DNA: TGTGCCAGCTCAGGCGCCCGGGGTGAGCAGTTCTTC
CDR3: CASSGARGEQFF
D: -
size: -
J: TRBJ2-1
V: TRBV18

DNA: TGTGCCAGCAGTCCCGACAGGGGAGGGACTGAAGCTTTCTTT
CDR3: CASSPDRGGTEAFF
D: TRBD1
size: once
J: TRBJ1-1
V: TRBV27

DNA: TGTGCCAGCAGCCAAGATCGCCTCGGGCAGGGCGTAAACACCATATATTTT
CDR3: CASSQDRLGQGVNTIYF
D: -
size: few
J: TRBJ1-3
V: TRBV4-2

DNA: TGTGCCATCAGATCTCTCGAGGACACTGAAGCTTTCTTT
CDR3: CAIRSLEDTEAFF
D: -
size: -
J: TRBJ1-1
V: TRBV10-3

DNA: TGTGCCAGCAGTGAAGTGGGGAGGGGATATAGCAATCAGCCCCAGCATTTT
CDR3: CASSEVGRGYSNQPQHF
D: -
size: -
J: TRBJ1-5
V: TRBV6-1

DNA: TGCGCCAGCAGCTTGGCGAGGGAAGGTGAAAAACTGTTTTTT
CDR3: CASSLAREGEKLFF
D: -
size: -
J: TRBJ1-4
V: TRBV5-1

DNA: TGCGCCAGCAGCAGTGGGCCCGCGACAGGGGGCGCAGATCAGCCCCAGCATTTT
CDR3: CASSSGPATGGADQPQHF
D: TRBD1
size: once
J: TRBJ1-5
V: TRBV5-1

DNA: TGCGCCAGCAGCTTGGTAGGGGGCCCGGATGAAAAACTGTTTTTT
CDR3: CASSLVGGPDEKLFF
D: TRBD1
size: -
J: TRBJ1-4
V: TRBV5-1

DNA: TGTGCTAGCAGCCAGAGGACAGGGACTGAAGCTTTCTTT
CDR3: CASSQRTGTEAFF
D: TRBD1
size: -
J: TRBJ1-1
V: TRBV7-7

DNA: TGTGCCAGCAGTTTGATGGGGACAGGGGCCTCTTCCTATGGCTACACCTTC
CDR3: CASSLMGTGASSYGYTF
D: TRBD1
size: -
J: TRBJ1-2
V: TRBV27

DNA: TGTGCCAGCAGTTACAATTCGGGAACTGAAGCTTTCTTT
CDR3: CASSYNSGTEAFF
D: -
size: -
J: TRBJ1-1
V: TRBV6-6

DNA: TGTGCCAGCAGTGAATTTTTCTGGAGGCAGAACTATGGCTACACCTTC
CDR3: CASSEFFWRQNYGYTF
D: -
size: -
J: TRBJ1-2
V: TRBV6-1

DNA: TGTGCCAGCAGTTTCGGGACTGAGCAGTACTTC
CDR3: CASSFGTEQYF
D: -
size: -
J: TRBJ2-7
V: TRBV12-3/TRBV12-4

DNA: TGTGCCAGCAGCAGACAGGGGGCCCTGAACACTGAAGCTTTCTTT
CDR3: CASSRQGALNTEAFF
D: TRBD1
size: -
J: TRBJ1-1
V: TRBV2

DNA: TGTGCCAGCAGCCAAGATATCCAGGGAGGTGAAAAACTGTTTTTT
CDR3: CASSQDIQGGEKLFF
D: -
size: -
J: TRBJ1-4
V: TRBV4-2

DNA: TGTGCCACCAGTGAATCTGACAGGGATTTATTCAACTTC
CDR3: CATSESDRDLFNF
D: TRBD1
size: -
J: TRBJ2-7
V: TRBV24-1

DNA: TGTGCCAGCAGCTTGCGACAGTTTGATAATTCACCCCTCCACTTT
CDR3: CASSLRQFDNSPLHF
D: -
size: -
J: TRBJ1-6
V: TRBV7-2

DNA: TGTGCCAGCAGCTCCTCCCGGGTTCTCACCGGGGAGCTGTTTTTT
CDR3: CASSSSRVLTGELFF
D: -
size: -
J: TRBJ2-2
V: TRBV7-2

DNA: TGTGCCAGCAGTGAAGCCCCAGGGGGCGCATCCGAGCAGTACTTC
CDR3: CASSEAPGGASEQYF
D: TRBD1
size: -
J: TRBJ2-7
V: TRBV2

DNA: TGCGCCAGCAGCTTGGGACAGTCCACAGATACGCAGTATTTT
CDR3: CASSLGQSTDTQYF
D: -
size: -
J: TRBJ2-3
V: TRBV5-1

DNA: TGCGCCAGCAGCGCAAGACAGGGGCCGAACACTGAAGCTTTCTTT
CDR3: CASSARQGPNTEAFF
D: TRBD1
size: -
J: TRBJ1-1
V: TRBV4-3